This T cell receptor beta chain was recovered during a study of response to subunit inactivated influenza vaccine. Trimming took off 7 bases at V and 4 bases at J, with 12 bases between the two ends. Germline assignment: CDR1 DFQATT and CDR2 SNEGSKA (reference sequence). The CDR3 covers 12 residues. TCRdb reprocessed the RT-PCR reads with MiXCR, giving one entry per CDR3 protein. The table lists around 850,000 distinct CDR3 sequences, roughly 20% of them singletons. The genes are TRBV20-1 and TRBJ2-3; D is ambiguous. The sequence was collected from a man aged 45-60 years who received an inactivated influenza vaccine. Source: PBMCs from blood, taken 4 to 6 days after vaccination. The CDR3 region has the DNA TGCAGTGTAAAAGCACGGCCAGATACGCAGTATTTT. Translating gives CSVKARPDTQYF.